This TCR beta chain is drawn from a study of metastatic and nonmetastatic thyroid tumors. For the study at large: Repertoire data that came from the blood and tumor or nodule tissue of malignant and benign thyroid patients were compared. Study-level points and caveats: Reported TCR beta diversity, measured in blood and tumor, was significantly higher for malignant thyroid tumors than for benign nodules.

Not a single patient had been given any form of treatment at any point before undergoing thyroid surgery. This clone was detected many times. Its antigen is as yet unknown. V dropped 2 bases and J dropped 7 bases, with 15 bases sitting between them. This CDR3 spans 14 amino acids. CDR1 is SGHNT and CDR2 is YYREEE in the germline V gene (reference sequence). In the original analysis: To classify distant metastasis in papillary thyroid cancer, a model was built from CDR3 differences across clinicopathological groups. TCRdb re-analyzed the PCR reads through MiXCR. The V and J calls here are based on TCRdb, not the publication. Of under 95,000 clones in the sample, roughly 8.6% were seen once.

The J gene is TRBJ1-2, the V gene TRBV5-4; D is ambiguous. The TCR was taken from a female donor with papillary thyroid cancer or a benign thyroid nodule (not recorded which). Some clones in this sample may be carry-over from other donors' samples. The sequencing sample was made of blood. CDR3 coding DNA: TGTGCCAGCAGCTTTCTGGATCTCTATTCTGGCTACACCTTC. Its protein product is CASSFLDLYSGYTF.